These 21 T cell receptor beta chains were all obtained from the same sample, sequenced in a study of CD8 T cells in Susac syndrome. Random-hexamer reverse transcription was applied to about 0.5 to 1 ug RNA. TCRdb re-called the immunoSEQ multiplex PCR reads through MiXCR, storing one row per CDR3 protein. The sample holds about 150,000 distinct CDR3 sequences; nearly 97% are singletons and the top ten take 0.14% to 0.15%. Material for sequencing was CD8+ T cells from PBMCs. Receptors were obtained from a human donor with multiple sclerosis.

This chain uses TRBV3-1 with TRBJ2-3, with 13 bases lining up with TRBD2. With 4 bases clipped from V and 4 bases from J, the junction kept 8 bases outside the gene matches. The CDR3 is made up of 17 amino acids. Germline values: CDR1 LGHDT, CDR2 YNNKEL (reference sequence). Here the CDR3 DNA reads TGTGCCAGCAGCCTACTAGCGGGGGGGCCATATGCAGATACGCAGTATTTT. Its translation: CASSLLAGGPYADTQYF.

The gene calls are TRBV3-1 and TRBJ2-7, with D unresolved. This CDR3 is 14 amino acids long. The V end was cut by 3 bases, the J end by 5 bases, with 14 bases between. Germline CDR1 reads LGHDT; CDR2 reads YNNKEL (reference sequence). The CDR3 is CASSQATAIHEQYV. The CDR3 nucleotides read TGTGCCAGCAGCCAGGCGACGGCGATCCACGAGCAGTACGTC.

The V and J genes are TRBV12-3 or TRBV12-4 and TRBJ1-2, with a possible D match to TRBD1 (5 bases). V dropped 6 bases and J dropped 4 bases, with 15 bases sitting between them. This CDR3 spans 14 amino acids. DNA for the CDR3: TGTGCCAGCAGCTCTACCGGGACCGGCTATGGCTACACCTTC. It yields the protein CASSSTGTGYGYTF.

This chain joins TRBV20-1 and TRBJ1-2; D gene uncertain. V dropped 8 bases and J dropped 0 bases, with 10 bases sitting between them. Germline V CDR1 and CDR2: DFQATT, SNEGSKA (reference sequence). The CDR3 is made up of 12 amino acids. The CDR3 nucleotides read TGCAGTCCAATGCCCACTAACTATGGCTACACCTTC. Translation gives CSPMPTNYGYTF.

This clonotype was detected once. The chain has TRBV30 and TRBJ1-1; unclear D gene. Germline lookup yields CDR1 GTSNPN and CDR2 SVGIG (reference sequence). The CDR3 runs to 10 residues. The CDR3 spells CAEIRTEAFF. CDR3 DNA sequence: TGTGCTGAAATTCGGACTGAAGCTTTCTTT.

Written as DNA, the CDR3 is TGTGCCAGCTCACCACCGGTGGGACCCTACAATGAGCAGTTCTTC. Translation gives CASSPPVGPYNEQFF. The chain recombines TRBV18 with TRBJ2-1; the D call may be TRBD1 or TRBD2 (5 bases each). Germline CDR1 is KGHSH and CDR2 is LQKENI. This CDR3 is 15 amino acids long. V was trimmed by 0 bases and J by 2 bases, leaving 8 bases between them.

V usage is TRBV14 and J usage is TRBJ1-2; the D is unclear. The CDR3 contains 16 residues. Germline-derived CDR1 and CDR2 are SGHDN and FVKESK. Trimming left V 0 bases short and J 4 bases short, with 15 bases between. Here the CDR3 DNA reads TGTGCCAGCAGCCAAGAAAGGGCAGGAATGATCTATGGCTACACCTTC. Translation gives CASSQERAGMIYGYTF.

This chain joins TRBV20-1 and TRBJ2-3; TRBD2 is a possible D gene (6 bases). Germline V gene sequence: CDR1 DFQATT, CDR2 SNEGSKA (reference sequence). V gave up 6 bases and J gave up 3 bases, with 19 bases separating them. The CDR3 sequence is 15 residues long. The CDR3 DNA sequence: TGCAGTGCAGGGGACTCTATAGCGTTGACAGATACGCAGTATTTT. Encoded protein: CSAGDSIALTDTQYF.

This rearrangement joins TRBV11-2 to TRBJ2-1; 9 bases map to TRBD2. The V segment lost 3 bases and the J segment 3 bases; nucleotides outside the gene matches: 3. The CDR3 contains 15 residues. The germline gives CDR1 SGHAT, CDR2 FQNNGV. The CDR3 DNA reads TGTGCCAGCAGCTTGGCGGGGGGGCTCTACAATGAGCAGTTCTTC. As protein: CASSLAGGLYNEQFF.

CDR3 protein: CAKSPGGDQPQHF. DNA of the CDR3: TGTGCCAAGAGCCCGGGCGGGGATCAGCCCCAGCATTTT. J is TRBJ1-5 and V is TRBV24-1; D remains unclear. The ends were cut back, 11 bases at V and 5 bases at J, with 15 bases in the middle. In germline, CDR1 is KGHDR, CDR2 SFDVKD. This CDR3 region has 13 residues.

The chain has TRBV7-9 and TRBJ2-5; D call uncertain. The CDR3 has 14 amino acids. Trimming left V 11 bases short and J 0 bases short, with 16 bases between. Germline lookup yields CDR1 SEHNR and CDR2 FQNEAQ (reference sequence). The CDR3 DNA sequence: TGTGCCGTAGTGGGTCACGCGTACCAAGAGACCCAGTACTTC. Protein sequence: CAVVGHAYQETQYF.

The chain links TRBV25-1 to TRBJ2-7; D is perhaps TRBD1 (5 bases). V was trimmed by 3 bases and J by 5 bases, leaving 14 bases between them. CDR1 MGHDK and CDR2 SYGVNS come from the germline V gene. The length of the CDR3 is 14 residues. The DNA of the CDR3 is TGTGCCAGCAGTGACCAGGGAACTCTCCACGAGCAGTACTTC. Encoded protein: CASSDQGTLHEQYF.

The rearrangement uses TRBV6-5 and TRBJ2-1, with 15 bases identical to TRBD2. V dropped 0 bases and J dropped 6; count of bases not matched to a gene: 6. Germline assignment: CDR1 MNHEY and CDR2 SVGAGI. This CDR3 contains 18 residues. In nucleotides, the CDR3 is TGTGCCAGCAGTTACTCCCGGACTAGCGGGGGGGCCCTCAATGAGCAGTTCTTC. Translated, it gives CASSYSRTSGGALNEQFF.

The chain has TRBV15 and TRBJ1-2, with D maybe TRBD1 (5 bases). CDR3 length: 11 residues. V was clipped by 0 bases and J by 10 bases, with 6 bases between them. Germline V CDR1 and CDR2: LNHNV, YYDKDF (reference sequence). The CDR3 loop is CATSRDGAYTF. CDR3 in DNA: TGTGCCACCAGCAGAGATGGGGCCTACACCTTC.

The J gene is TRBJ1-2, the V gene TRBV6-1; tentatively, D is TRBD1 (6 bases). Germline V gene data show CDR1 as MNHNS and CDR2 as SASEGT. CDR3 length equals 16 residues. Trimming took 5 bases from V and 1 from J, leaving 17 bases between them. As DNA, the CDR3 is TGTGCCAGCAGTAATTCCCCGGGACAAAATAACTATGGCTACACCTTC. Protein product: CASSNSPGQNNYGYTF.

This chain joins TRBV4-1 and TRBJ1-2; the D is unclear. The CDR3 totals 14 residues. The germline gives CDR1 MGHRA, CDR2 YSYEKL. The V gene lost 0 bases and the J gene lost 6 bases, with 11 bases spanning the gap. The chain's CDR3 is CASSQDARSDGYTF. CDR3 nucleotides: TGCGCCAGCAGCCAAGATGCGCGTTCGGATGGCTACACCTTC.

This clonotype has just one count. The chain uses TRBV4-2 and TRBJ2-7, with D hard to call. This CDR3 contains 14 residues. The germline V and J ends were trimmed by 5 bases and 4 bases, with 15 bases remaining between them. Germline CDR1 and CDR2: LGHNA and YNFKEQ. CDR3 region: CASSYPGDLYEQYF. DNA for the CDR3: TGTGCCAGCAGCTACCCGGGTGATCTGTACGAGCAGTACTTC.

This clonotype showed up just once. This rearrangement joins TRBV3-1 to TRBJ2-5, with D possibly matching TRBD1 (5 bases). The CDR3 is 18 residues long. CDR1 and CDR2 from the germline V gene are LGHDT and YNNKEL (reference sequence). The V end lost 0 bases, the J end lost 7 bases, and 24 bases lay between the germline ends. This CDR3 reads CASSQEDRNSVEERTQYF. The CDR3 DNA is TGTGCCAGCAGCCAAGAAGACAGAAACAGTGTCGAGGAGCGGACCCAGTACTTC.

The chain employs TRBV3-1 and TRBJ2-3, with a tentative D call TRBD1 (5 bases). V was cut by 0 bases and J by 1 base, with 11 bases left in between. There are 16 residues in the CDR3. Germline values: CDR1 LGHDT, CDR2 YNNKEL (reference sequence). The CDR3 is CASSQDLGHRTDTQYF. Here the CDR3 DNA reads TGTGCCAGCAGCCAAGATCTCGGACACCGCACAGATACGCAGTATTTT.

The chain couples TRBV5-1 to TRBJ1-1; possibly TRBD1 for D (6 bases). This CDR3 comprises 14 residues. V lost 4 bases to trimming and J lost 4 bases, with 14 bases between them. CDR1 SGHRS and CDR2 YFSETQ come from the germline V gene. CDR3 bases: TGCGCCAGCAGCCCCTCAGGGGTAGGCACTGAAGCTTTCTTT. It codes for CASSPSGVGTEAFF.

The chain couples TRBV30 to TRBJ1-2; 7 nucleotides match TRBD1. CDR1 is GTSNPN and CDR2 is SVGIG in the germline V gene (reference sequence). With V trimmed by 7 bases and J by 4 bases, 6 bases remained unmatched. The CDR3 loop spans 12 amino acids. CDR3 protein: CAYSGTAYGYTF. The CDR3 region has the DNA TGTGCCTATTCCGGGACAGCCTATGGCTACACCTTC.